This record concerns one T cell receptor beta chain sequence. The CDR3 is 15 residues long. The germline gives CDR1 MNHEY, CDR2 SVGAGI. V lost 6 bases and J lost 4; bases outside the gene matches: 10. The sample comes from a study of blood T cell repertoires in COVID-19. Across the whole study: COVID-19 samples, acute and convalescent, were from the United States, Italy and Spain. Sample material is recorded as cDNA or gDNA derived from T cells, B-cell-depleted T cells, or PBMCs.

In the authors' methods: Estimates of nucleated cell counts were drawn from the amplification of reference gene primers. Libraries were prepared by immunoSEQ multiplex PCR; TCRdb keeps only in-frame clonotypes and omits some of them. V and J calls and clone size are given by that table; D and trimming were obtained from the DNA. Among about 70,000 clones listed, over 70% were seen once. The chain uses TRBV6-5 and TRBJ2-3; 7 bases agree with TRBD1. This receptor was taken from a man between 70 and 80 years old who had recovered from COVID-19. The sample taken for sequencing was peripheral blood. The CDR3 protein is CASRPDRAPADTQYF. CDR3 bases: TGTGCCAGCAGACCTGACAGGGCCCCAGCAGATACGCAGTATTTT.